This T cell receptor beta chain was sequenced during a study of T cells in Graves' hyperthyroidism and ophthalmopathy. Amplified TCR beta CDR3 regions came from RNA transcripts. First-round RT-PCR targeting the TCR CDR3 was performed with the HTBI primer set. MiXCR was run by TCRdb on the multiplex PCR reads, yielding one entry per CDR3 protein. There are over 45,000 distinct CDR3 sequences in the sample; 48% occur only once, and over 8% lies in the top ten. The sample holds many counts of this clonotype. The V segment lost 1 base and the J segment 2 bases; nucleotides outside the gene matches: 9. Germline V CDR1 and CDR2: SGHDT, YYEEEE. CDR3 length equals 16 residues.

V usage is TRBV5-6 and J usage is TRBJ2-7; 7 bases match TRBD1. Sequenced sample: blood. The origin of this receptor is a woman in her 50s with Graves' ophthalmopathy. The CDR3 nucleotides read TGTGCCAGCAGCTTGTTCTTGGGGCAGGGGGCCTACGAGCAGTACTTC. This gives the protein CASSLFLGQGAYEQYF.